A selection of T cell receptor beta chains follows, all from one sample in a study of blood T cell repertoires in COVID-19. Some clones are missing from TCRdb's copy, which holds only in-frame ones; the method was immunoSEQ multiplex PCR. This sample carries 100,000 or so clones, about 89% of them seen once, and the ten largest clones take more than 9%. Sequenced: peripheral blood. The receptors stem from a woman younger than 45 with acute or convalescent COVID-19. The CDR3 runs from the conserved cysteine through the conserved F or W. The D gene is left open where the match is weak. Not all rows give a size; the values are once, few, many and, for expanded clones, a class.

j_call	clone_size	v_call	d_call	cdr3_nt	cdr3_aa
TRBJ2-7	-	TRBV11-3	TRBD1	TGTGCCAGCAGCCAAGACAGGGACGAGCAGTACTTC	CASSQDRDEQYF
TRBJ2-1	-	TRBV9	TRBD2	TGTGCCAGCAGCGTACTAGCGGACTACAATGAGCAGTTCTTC	CASSVLADYNEQFF
TRBJ2-3	few	TRBV19	TRBD1	TGTGCCAGCCGGCGACAGGGATTCGGGTCAGATACGCAGTATTTT	CASRRQGFGSDTQYF
TRBJ1-2	once	TRBV29-1	-	TGCAGCTATGAAGGGAGCTATGGCTACACCTTC	CSYEGSYGYTF
TRBJ2-7	-	TRBV6-6	TRBD2	TGTGCCAGCAGTTACCCTAGCGGGGGGGCCTCCTACGAGCAGTACTTC	CASSYPSGGASYEQYF
TRBJ2-7	few	TRBV29-1	TRBD1	TGCAGCGTTGAAGATCAAGACAGGGGCTACGAGCAGTACTTC	CSVEDQDRGYEQYF
TRBJ1-2	-	TRBV5-1	TRBD1	TGCGCCAGCAGCTTGGCCAGGGGACAGGGGGCACATGTTTACTATGGCTACACCTTC	CASSLARGQGAHVYYGYTF
TRBJ2-1	-	TRBV28	-	TGTGCCAGCATAGGGCGGGCCTCCTACAATGAGCAGTTCTTC	CASIGRASYNEQFF
TRBJ2-1	-	TRBV4-1	TRBD1	TGCGCCAGCAGCCAGGGACAGGGTGGTTATAGTGAGCAGTTCTTC	CASSQGQGGYSEQFF
TRBJ1-2	-	TRBV2	TRBD1	TGTGCCAGCAGTGGCGACAGGGGGCTGAATGGCTACACCTTC	CASSGDRGLNGYTF
TRBJ1-1	-	TRBV11-2	TRBD1	TGTGCCAGCAGCTTAGATCATCGAACAGGGGGCCCGGACACTGAAGCTTTCTTT	CASSLDHRTGGPDTEAFF
TRBJ1-2	-	TRBV7-2	-	TGTGCCAGCAGCTTAGCGCTAGGGGGAGGGAGCGATGGCTACACCTTC	CASSLALGGGSDGYTF
TRBJ1-2	-	TRBV9	TRBD1	TGTGCCAGCAGCGTAGAGGGGACAGGGGCTGGCTACACCTTC	CASSVEGTGAGYTF
TRBJ2-3	-	TRBV10-1	TRBD1	TGCGCCAGCAGTCGTGGACAGGGGCAGATAGATACGCAGTATTTT	CASSRGQGQIDTQYF
TRBJ2-7	-	TRBV10-2	TRBD2	TGCGCCAGCAGACCCGGACTAGCGGGGTTGTACGAGCAGTACTTC	CASRPGLAGLYEQYF
TRBJ1-3	-	TRBV11-2	-	TGTGCCAGCAAACGCGAGGGGCGGGGGAACACCATATATTTT	CASKREGRGNTIYF
TRBJ1-4	few	TRBV5-5	-	TGTGCCAGCAGCTTGGAAGGACAGATCGCGTTTTTT	CASSLEGQIAFF
TRBJ2-7	-	TRBV7-2	TRBD2	TGTGCCAGCAGCTCCCTAACTAGCGGTCCTGCTGTTACCTACGAGCAGTACTTC	CASSSLTSGPAVTYEQYF
TRBJ1-5	-	TRBV27	TRBD1	TGTGCCAGCAGTTCAGGGGGGCAGGGGCTAAATCAGCCCCAGCATTTT	CASSSGGQGLNQPQHF
TRBJ2-7	-	TRBV10-1	TRBD1	TGCGCCAGCAGTCAACAGGGGGAATCCGAGCAGTACTTC	CASSQQGESEQYF
TRBJ2-7	-	TRBV15	TRBD1	TGTGCCACCAGCAGATCAACAGGGGTTAACTACGAGCAGTACTTC	CATSRSTGVNYEQYF
TRBJ1-6	-	TRBV7-3	-	TGTGCCAGCAGCCGGGGGGCCCCGGATTCACCCCTCCACTTT	CASSRGAPDSPLHF
TRBJ1-2	-	TRBV27	-	TGTGCCGTCCGCGAGAGCCCATCATATGGCTACACCTTC	CAVRESPSYGYTF
TRBJ1-1	-	TRBV28	TRBD1	TGTGCCAGCAGTTTATGGCAGGGGGGTTCAAACACTGAAGCTTTCTTT	CASSLWQGGSNTEAFF
TRBJ1-5	-	TRBV12-5	-	TGTGCTAGTGGTTTGGGGACAGTTAATCAGCCCCAGCATTTT	CASGLGTVNQPQHF
TRBJ1-5	-	TRBV6-1	-	TGTGCCAGCAGTGAAGTCAGTAGCCAGCCCCAGCATTTT	CASSEVSSQPQHF
TRBJ2-7	-	TRBV27	TRBD1	TGTGCCAGCAGTGCCACGGGACAGGCCTACGAGCAGTACTTC	CASSATGQAYEQYF
TRBJ1-2	-	TRBV7-9	-	TGTGCCAGCAGCACTCCCTTCAGGGAAGGCGGCTACACCTTC	CASSTPFREGGYTF
TRBJ2-7	-	TRBV9	TRBD1	TGTGCCAGCATCGAGAAGGACAGGAGCTACGAGCAGTACTTC	CASIEKDRSYEQYF
TRBJ2-2	once	TRBV19	TRBD1	TGTGCCAGTAATACCGGGACAGGTGGTACCGGGGAGCTGTTTTTT	CASNTGTGGTGELFF
TRBJ1-1	-	TRBV2	-	TGTGCCATATTAGCGGGGGAAACTGAAGCTTTCTTT	CAILAGETEAFF
TRBJ2-1	once	TRBV19	-	TGTGCCAGTAGTATAGATGGGGGCCGGAAGGTTTACAATGAGCAGTTCTTC	CASSIDGGRKVYNEQFF
TRBJ1-2	-	TRBV30	TRBD1	TGTGCCTGGGACAGGGGTAACTATGGCTACACCTTC	CAWDRGNYGYTF
TRBJ2-7	-	TRBV5-1	-	TGCGCCAGCAGCTTCGCAGGGGTTGGCGAGCAGTACTTC	CASSFAGVGEQYF
TRBJ2-1	-	TRBV19	TRBD1	TGTGCCAGTAGTCCACGTCAGGGGGCGATGTACAATGAGCAGTTCTTC	CASSPRQGAMYNEQFF
TRBJ2-1	-	TRBV5-1	-	TGCGCCAGCAACGGACTGGGATACAATGAGCAGTTCTTC	CASNGLGYNEQFF
TRBJ1-5	-	TRBV27	-	TGTGCCAGCAGTCAGGGTAGTCAGCCCCAGCATTTT	CASSQGSQPQHF
TRBJ2-1	-	TRBV11-2	-	TGTGCCAGCACTTCCATTGGCGAGGCGCAGTTCTTC	CASTSIGEAQFF
TRBJ1-1	once	TRBV4-1	-	TGCGCCAGCAGCCCAGACCCCGGGGGCACTGAAGCTTTCTTT	CASSPDPGGTEAFF
TRBJ1-4	once	TRBV7-2	-	TGTGCCAGCAGCCTTACAGGGATAGAGAATGAAAAACTGTTTTTT	CASSLTGIENEKLFF
TRBJ1-1	-	TRBV3-1/TRBV3-2	-	TGTGCCAGCAGCCAAATGGTAGACACTGAAGCTTTCTTT	CASSQMVDTEAFF
TRBJ2-7	-	TRBV6-6	-	TGTGCCAGCGCTACAGGGCTCTACGAGCAGTACTTC	CASATGLYEQYF
TRBJ1-2	few	TRBV4-1	-	TGCGCCAGCAGCCAAGTGGGTACAGGCCTCGGCTATGGCTACACCTTC	CASSQVGTGLGYGYTF
TRBJ2-1	-	TRBV24-1	TRBD2	TGTGCCACCAGTGATTTGGTTAGCGGGAGCGGCAATGAGCAGTTCTTC	CATSDLVSGSGNEQFF
TRBJ1-5	-	TRBV18	TRBD1	TGTGCCAGTACAAGCATTAAGGGGGCGGTTCAGCCCCAGCATTTT	CASTSIKGAVQPQHF
TRBJ1-4	-	TRBV9	-	TGTGCCAGCAGCGGCGGGGCGGTGAATGAAAAACTGTTTTTT	CASSGGAVNEKLFF
TRBJ1-5	-	TRBV27	-	TGTGCCAGCAGTTTTGGAGGTCAGCCCCAGCATTTT	CASSFGGQPQHF
TRBJ2-3	-	TRBV18	-	TGTGCCAGCTCACCGAGGACAGATACGCAGTATTTT	CASSPRTDTQYF
TRBJ1-6	-	TRBV11-2	-	TGTGCCAGCAGCTTAGGATCCGGGAGGAATTCACCCCTCCACTTT	CASSLGSGRNSPLHF
TRBJ2-3	few	TRBV24-1	-	TGTGCCACCAGTGACCCTGACAGTTTAAGCACAGATACGCAGTATTTT	CATSDPDSLSTDTQYF
TRBJ2-7	-	TRBV14	-	TGTGCCAGCAGCCAAGTCGGCAGGGGCTACGAGCAGTACTTC	CASSQVGRGYEQYF
TRBJ1-5	-	TRBV30	-	TGTGCCTGGAGTCCGGGGATAGGGACAAATCAGCCCCAGCATTTT	CAWSPGIGTNQPQHF
TRBJ2-3	-	TRBV6-5	-	TGTGCCAGCATCTTTGCTAATACGCAGTATTTT	CASIFANTQYF
TRBJ1-1	-	TRBV12-5	-	TGTGCTAGTGGTTTGGCGAGGATGGGCACTGAAGCTTTCTTT	CASGLARMGTEAFF
TRBJ1-6	-	TRBV2	-	TGTGCCAGCAGTGCCGGGACAAATAATTCACCCCTCCACTTT	CASSAGTNNSPLHF
TRBJ2-3	-	TRBV7-3	TRBD2	TGTGCCAGCAGCCCGAGCAGCGGGGGCCTATCTACGCAGTATTTT	CASSPSSGGLSTQYF